The text below deals with one TCR beta chain. Investigators prepared the TCR beta libraries by applying iRepertoire HTBI primers and Arm-PCR of CDR3 regions. TCRdb re-called the multiplex PCR reads through MiXCR, storing one row per CDR3 protein. The sample consists of roughly 400,000 distinct CDR3 sequences, less than 25% of them appearing once. The data belong to a study of regulatory T cells in long-lasting Graves disease. Time point reported: persistent/refractory GD, antithyroid drugs over 5 years with positive TRAb. RNA isolated from PBMCs was used to make the TCR library. The CDR3 extends over 17 amino acids. V dropped 6 bases and J dropped 0 bases, with 18 bases sitting between them. Looked up from germline, CDR1 is LNHDA and CDR2 is SQIVND (reference sequence).

Sequenced material: peripheral blood mononuclear cells (PBMCs), taken when the disease was refractory, from a patient treated with antithyroid drugs. The V call is TRBV19, the J call TRBJ1-3, with D perhaps TRBD1 (5 bases). The sequence derives from a female donor with Graves disease. CDR3 residues: CASSPISGAYSGNTIYF. The DNA for the CDR3 is TGTGCCAGTAGCCCAATATCTGGGGCCTACTCTGGAAACACCATATATTTT.